This record looks at one TCR beta chain sequence and its context. This sample stems from a study of shared clonotypes between healthy human individuals. Generated by immunoSEQ multiplex PCR, the TCRdb table keeps only in-frame clones and is missing some. The sample holds about 1 million clones, about 74% seen once. The sequenced sample consisted of memory CD4+ T cells sorted from blood. The sample's subset: CD45RA-negative fraction. The source of this sequence is a man aged 18-30 years in good health.

CDR3 DNA sequence: TGTGCCAGCAGCCCCCCAGGGTTCGGAGAGACCCAGTACTTC. Amino acid sequence: CASSPPGFGETQYF. The chain is built from TRBV11-2 and TRBJ2-5, with a weak D call TRBD1 (5 bases). With 5 bases removed from V and 4 bases from J, the gap between germline ends came to 14 bases. The length of the CDR3 is 14 residues. Germline CDR1 reads SGHAT; CDR2 reads FQNNGV.